A single sample gave rise to the 31 T cell receptor beta chains below, sequenced in a study of T-cell memory formation after mild COVID-19. TCRdb re-called the 5' RACE reads with MiXCR, one entry per CDR3 protein. Here the sample spans 150,000 to 200,000 distinct CDR3 sequences, more than 14% being singletons. Sequencing was performed on PBMCs or a T cell subset sorted from them (not recorded which). The receptors originated from an adult woman who had mild COVID-19 (a few samples of this study predate the infection). Cell type and time point are not known.

The V and J genes are TRBV14 and TRBJ2-3; 8 nucleotides agree with TRBD2. CDR3 length: 18 residues. V shed 1 base and J 0 bases; nucleotides not matched to a gene: 9. The germline V gene has CDR1 SGHDN and CDR2 FVKESK. The CDR3 sequence is CASSQGLKRGTSTDTQYF. Written as DNA, the CDR3 is TGTGCCAGCAGCCAAGGGCTTAAGCGGGGGACTAGCACAGATACGCAGTATTTT.

V is TRBV4-2 and J is TRBJ2-1; no clear D. CDR1 LGHNA and CDR2 YNFKEQ come from the germline V gene. Trimming shortened V by 1 base and J by 2 bases, and 18 bases separated the two germline ends. The CDR3 totals 18 residues. The CDR3 coding sequence is TGTGCCAGCAGCCAAGTAGGTCGCATCGGACGGACCTACAATGAGCAGTTCTTC. This gives the protein CASSQVGRIGRTYNEQFF.

The gene calls are TRBV12-3 or TRBV12-4 and TRBJ2-1; D could derive from TRBD1 or TRBD2 (6 bases each). The CDR3 runs 17 residues. Trimming left V 2 bases short and J 6 bases short, with 20 bases between. This chain's CDR3 is CASSLTRAWGAGNEQFF. The DNA for the CDR3 is TGTGCCAGCAGTTTAACTAGGGCTTGGGGGGCCGGCAATGAGCAGTTCTTC.

This clonotype was seen a few times. The J gene is TRBJ1-4, the V gene TRBV7-3; D call uncertain. The V gene's germline CDR1 is SGHTA and CDR2 FQGTGA. The CDR3 has 14 amino acids. V was trimmed by 5 bases and J by 8 bases, leaving 15 bases between them. CDR3 sequence reads: CASSPGPTGEKLFF. CDR3 bases: TGTGCCAGCAGCCCTGGGCCGACTGGGGAAAAACTGTTTTTT. The full variable domain, rest sourced from reference TRBV7-3 and TRBJ1-4, is GAGVSQTPSNKVTEKGKYVELRCDPISGHTALYWYRQSLGQGPEFLIYFQGTGAADDSGLPNDRFFAVRPEGSVSTLKIQRTERGDSAVYLCASSPGPTGEKLFFGSGTQLSVL.

This clonotype has a handful of counts. The chain carries TRBV3-1 and TRBJ1-5, with D unresolved. The V end lost 4 bases, the J end lost 7 bases, and 14 bases lay between the germline ends. CDR3 length: 14 amino acids. Per germline, CDR1 LGHDT and CDR2 YNNKEL (reference sequence). The CDR3 protein is CASSRWQENQPQHF. The CDR3 bases are TGTGCCAGCAGCCGTTGGCAGGAAAACCAGCCCCAGCATTTT.

This clonotype has only a few counts. CDR3 nucleotides: TGCAGTGCTAGTGGGGCGGGCGGGGACAAAGAGACCCAGTACTTC. Protein: CSASGAGGDKETQYF. The chain couples TRBV20-1 to TRBJ2-5; the D call may be TRBD1 or TRBD2 (6 bases each). The CDR3 has 15 residues. Germline CDR1 is DFQATT and CDR2 is SNEGSKA (reference sequence). V was pared by 3 bases and J by 3 bases, with 17 bases between.

This clonotype was observed many times. The rearrangement links TRBV7-9 to TRBJ1-1, with D unclear. CDR3 length: 13 amino acids. CDR1 and CDR2 from the germline V gene are SEHNR and FQNEAQ (reference sequence). The germline V and J ends were trimmed by 2 bases and 0 bases, with 4 bases remaining between them. This CDR3 reads CASSLQLNTEAFF. The DNA for the CDR3 is TGTGCCAGCAGCTTACAGTTGAACACTGAAGCTTTCTTT.

Many counts were recorded for this clonotype. The rearrangement uses TRBV6-2 or TRBV6-3 and TRBJ2-7, with D possibly being TRBD2 (6 bases). The V and J ends lost 4 bases and 0 bases respectively, with 10 bases between them. Germline assignment: CDR1 MNHEY and CDR2 SVGEGT. CDR3 size: 14 residues. The CDR3 reads CASSFFGSSYEQYF. The CDR3 region has the DNA TGTGCCAGCAGTTTTTTCGGGAGCTCCTACGAGCAGTACTTC.

This clonotype showed up many times. The chain uses TRBV5-6 and TRBJ2-1; D is unclear. The V gene lost 4 bases and the J gene lost 6 bases, with 8 bases spanning the gap. The CDR3 is 12 residues long. Germline-derived CDR1 and CDR2 are SGHDT and YYEEEE. The CDR3 sequence is CASSPTANEQFF. The CDR3, as DNA: TGTGCCAGCAGCCCCACCGCCAATGAGCAGTTCTTC.

The rearrangement links TRBV6-5 to TRBJ1-6, with 7 bases fitting TRBD1. This CDR3 has 14 residues. V dropped 7 bases and J dropped 10; count of bases not matched to a gene: 10. Germline V gene sequence: CDR1 MNHEY, CDR2 SVGAGI. In nucleotides, the CDR3 is TGTGCCAGCACCAGGGGGGGTCTAGGGTCACCCCTCCACTTT. Translation gives CASTRGGLGSPLHF.

This rearrangement joins TRBV5-4 to TRBJ2-4; D may be TRBD2 (6 bases). V gave up 3 bases and J gave up 5 bases, with 12 bases separating them. The CDR3 spans 14 residues. CDR1 is SGHNT, CDR2 YYREEE, per germline (reference sequence). In DNA form, the CDR3 reads TGTGCCAGCAGCTACACTGGGACTGAAAACATTCAGTACTTC. Amino acid sequence: CASSYTGTENIQYF.

The CDR3 coding sequence is TGCGCCAGCAGCCAAGTCACCATCGGGACAGGGGTAACAGGCTACACCTTC. This encodes CASSQVTIGTGVTGYTF. This chain links TRBV4-1 with TRBJ1-2; 10 bases map to TRBD1. CDR1 MGHRA and CDR2 YSYEKL come from the germline V gene. V was clipped by 1 base and J by 8 bases; unmatched bases: 13. There are 17 residues in the CDR3.

In this sample, this clonotype turned up a few times. This chain connects TRBV7-2 to TRBJ2-7; D is uncertain. This CDR3 region has 14 residues. Per the germline V gene, CDR1 is SGHTA and CDR2 is FQGNSA. The ends were cut back, 1 base at V and 3 bases at J, with 10 bases in the middle. Written as DNA, the CDR3 is TGTGCCAGCAGCTTAGGCGTATCGGGCTACGAGCAGTACTTC. Translated, it gives CASSLGVSGYEQYF.

This chain connects TRBV12-3 or TRBV12-4 to TRBJ2-2; 13 positions match TRBD2. V shed 6 bases and J 4 bases; nucleotides not matched to a gene: 5. The CDR3 covers 16 residues. This CDR3 reads CASSRTSGSSTGELFF. DNA for the CDR3: TGTGCCAGCAGCCGGACTAGCGGGAGTTCCACCGGGGAGCTGTTTTTT.

Only a few counts were recorded for this clonotype. The chain combines TRBV4-1 with TRBJ1-1; weak D call: TRBD1 (6 bases). This CDR3 is 14 amino acids long. The germline V gene has CDR1 MGHRA and CDR2 YSYEKL. Trimming removed 1 base at V and 4 bases at J, with 10 bases between. The CDR3 region is CASSQGYRVTEAFF. The CDR3 DNA follows: TGCGCCAGCAGCCAAGGGTACAGGGTCACTGAAGCTTTCTTT.

The CDR3 is CASSEGLRVENTEAFF. The DNA for the CDR3 is TGTGCCAGCAGTGAAGGACTTCGGGTGGAGAACACTGAAGCTTTCTTT. This chain connects TRBV25-1 to TRBJ1-1; the D is unclear. Trimming cost V 2 bases and J 1 base, with 14 bases left between them. The CDR3 spans 16 residues. The germline gives CDR1 MGHDK, CDR2 SYGVNS.

The genes are TRBV12-3 or TRBV12-4 and TRBJ1-1; tentative D call: TRBD1 (5 bases). This CDR3 has 14 residues. V was clipped by 3 bases and J by 1 base, with 9 bases between them. As DNA, the CDR3 is TGTGCCAGCAGTTTCGGGGCGGGGAACACTGAAGCTTTCTTT. Protein sequence: CASSFGAGNTEAFF.

This clonotype was detected a few times. The chain links TRBV18 to TRBJ1-3; no firm D call. Per germline, CDR1 KGHSH and CDR2 LQKENI. The germline V and J ends were trimmed by 0 bases and 0 bases, with 12 bases remaining between them. The CDR3 totals 17 residues. The CDR3 is CASSPPFGESSGNTIYF. CDR3 nucleotide sequence: TGTGCCAGCTCACCACCGTTCGGGGAGAGCTCTGGAAACACCATATATTTT.

This clonotype showed up many times. V gene TRBV15 combines with J gene TRBJ2-1; D is unclear. The ends were cut back, 3 bases at V and 5 bases at J, with 8 bases in the middle. There are 13 residues in the CDR3. CDR1 and CDR2 from the germline V gene are LNHNV and YYDKDF (reference sequence). The CDR3 reads CATSRDQNNEQFF. CDR3 DNA sequence: TGTGCCACCAGCAGGGACCAAAACAATGAGCAGTTCTTC.

This clonotype has a handful of counts. The rearrangement links TRBV7-8 to TRBJ1-4; D ambiguous. Looked up from germline, CDR1 is SGHVS and CDR2 is FQNEAQ. This CDR3 region has 13 residues. The V end was cut by 3 bases, the J end by 14 bases, with 16 bases between. CDR3 sequence reads: CASSFNFGPQLFF. Written as DNA, the CDR3 is TGTGCCAGCAGCTTTAACTTCGGACCCCAGCTGTTTTTT.

The rearrangement links TRBV12-3 or TRBV12-4 to TRBJ2-3, with 7 bases aligning to TRBD2. CDR3 length: 18 residues. The trim removed 4 bases at V and 2 bases at J, leaving 15 bases unmatched. The CDR3 DNA sequence: TGTGCCAGCAGTTCCCCGGGGGGTGCGGGGAGGGACACAGATACGCAGTATTTT. The encoded protein is CASSSPGGAGRDTDTQYF.

J is TRBJ2-1 and V is TRBV7-8; D gene unclear. The CDR3 spans 18 residues. The V end was cut by 2 bases, the J end by 0 bases, with 17 bases between. Per germline, CDR1 SGHVS and CDR2 FQNEAQ. The CDR3 here is CASSLNPPGLSSYNEQFF. The CDR3 nucleotides read TGTGCCAGCAGCTTAAACCCTCCCGGCCTCAGCTCCTACAATGAGCAGTTCTTC.

This clonotype was recorded a few times. The chain is built from TRBV5-1 and TRBJ1-2; 8 nucleotides match TRBD1. The CDR3 runs 16 residues. Trimming removed 4 bases from V and 0 bases from J; junction bases left unmatched: 8. CDR1 and CDR2 (germline): SGHRS, YFSETQ. CDR3 nucleotides: TGCGCCAGCAGCAAGGGACAGGTGGCCGCTAACTATGGCTACACCTTC. Protein product: CASSKGQVAANYGYTF.

The gene calls are TRBV15 and TRBJ2-3; D uncertain. Germline CDR1 is LNHNV and CDR2 is YYDKDF (reference sequence). The CDR3 has 14 residues. Trimming shortened V by 4 bases and J by 4 bases, and 12 bases separated the two germline ends. CDR3 protein: CATSTNGVSDTQYF. CDR3 DNA sequence: TGTGCCACCAGCACCAATGGTGTCTCAGATACGCAGTATTTT. Together with reference TRBV15 and TRBJ2-3, the CDR3 gives the full variable domain: DAMVIQNPRYQVTQFGKPVTLSCSQTLNHNVMYWYQQKSSQAPKLLFHYYDKDFNNEADTPDNFQSRRPNTSFCFLDIRSPGLGDTAMYLCATSTNGVSDTQYFGPGTRLTVL.

This clonotype came up a few times. The CDR3 loop reads CSVDRGRETQYF. In DNA, the CDR3 is TGCAGCGTGGACAGGGGGCGAGAGACCCAGTACTTC. The chain employs TRBV29-1 and TRBJ2-5, with TRBD1 identical over 11 bases. CDR3 size: 12 residues. In germline, CDR1 is SQVTM, CDR2 ANQGSEA. Trimming cost V 6 bases and J 4 bases; bases outside gene matches: 1.

This clonotype was counted between two and nine times. This chain links TRBV24-1 with TRBJ2-1, with D possibly TRBD1 on 6 matching bases. This CDR3 comprises 17 residues. V gave up 4 bases and J gave up 9 bases, with 24 bases separating them. Germline CDR1 and CDR2: KGHDR and SFDVKD. The CDR3 DNA follows: TGTGCCACCAGTGAAAAATCGTTGGCGGCTCCCAGGGGTGAGCAGTTCTTC. Translated, it gives CATSEKSLAAPRGEQFF.

The table lists this clonotype with a count of one. This rearrangement joins TRBV18 to TRBJ2-1; 8 nucleotides align to TRBD1. CDR1 is KGHSH and CDR2 is LQKENI in the germline V gene. V dropped 1 base and J dropped 8; count of bases not matched to a gene: 1. The CDR3 is 13 residues long. In DNA form, the CDR3 reads TGTGCCAGCTCACCACGACAGGGGTATGAGCAGTTCTTC. Translating it yields CASSPRQGYEQFF. Full variable domain (outside the CDR3, taken from reference TRBV18 and TRBJ2-1): NAGVMQNPRHLVRRRGQEARLRCSPMKGHSHVYWYRQLPEEGLKFMVYLQKENIIDESGMPKERFSAEFPKEGPSILRIQQVVRGDSAAYFCASSPRQGYEQFFGPGTRLTVL.

This clonotype was seen a single time. The V and J genes are TRBV5-1 and TRBJ2-6; weak D call: TRBD1 (6 bases). Germline V gene data show CDR1 as SGHRS and CDR2 as YFSETQ. V shed 7 bases and J shed 2 bases, with 16 bases lying between them. The CDR3 length is 16 residues. The CDR3 sequence is CASCPPQGTGANVLTF. In nucleotides, the CDR3 is TGCGCCAGCTGTCCTCCACAGGGAACTGGGGCCAACGTCCTGACTTTC.

The chain carries TRBV5-1 and TRBJ1-2; 7 nucleotides match TRBD1. With V trimmed by 3 bases and J by 4 bases, 18 bases remained unmatched. Germline V CDR1 and CDR2: SGHRS, YFSETQ. This CDR3 is built from 18 residues. The CDR3, as DNA: TGCGCCAGCAGCTCCCTTCTCCAGGGGTCGCAGGGGGGCTATGGCTACACCTTC. This encodes CASSSLLQGSQGGYGYTF.

The rearrangement links TRBV24-1 to TRBJ2-3; 7 nucleotides line up with TRBD2. Per germline, CDR1 KGHDR and CDR2 SFDVKD. Unmatched junction bases numbered 12, after V lost 4 bases and J lost 0 bases. The CDR3 consists of 18 residues. Here the CDR3 DNA reads TGTGCCACCAGTGACCCAGTGGTGGCTAGCGGTAGCACAGATACGCAGTATTTT. Translating gives CATSDPVVASGSTDTQYF.

This clonotype has more than one count but fewer than ten. V is TRBV24-1 and J is TRBJ2-5; perhaps TRBD2 as D (6 bases). The length of the CDR3 is 16 residues. From germline, CDR1 is KGHDR and CDR2 SFDVKD. Trimming pared 6 bases from V and 5 bases from J, leaving 21 bases between. The CDR3 loop is CATSHPGEIGGETQYF. CDR3 coding DNA: TGTGCCACCAGTCACCCGGGGGAAATCGGAGGGGAGACCCAGTACTTC.